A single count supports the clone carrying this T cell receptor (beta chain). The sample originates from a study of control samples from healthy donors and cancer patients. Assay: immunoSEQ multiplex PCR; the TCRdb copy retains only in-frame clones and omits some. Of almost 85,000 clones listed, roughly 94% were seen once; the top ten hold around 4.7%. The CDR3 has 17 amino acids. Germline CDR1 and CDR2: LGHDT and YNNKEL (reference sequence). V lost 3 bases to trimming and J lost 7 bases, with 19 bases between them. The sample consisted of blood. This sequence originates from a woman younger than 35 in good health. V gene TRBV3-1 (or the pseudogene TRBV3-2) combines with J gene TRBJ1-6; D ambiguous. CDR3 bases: TGTGCCAGCAGCCAGGAGGTGGCTCGATCATGGAATTCACCCCTCCACTTT. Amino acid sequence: CASSQEVARSWNSPLHF.